This entry is about one TCR beta chain. Clones were read by immunoSEQ multiplex PCR, and TCRdb kept only the in-frame ones, dropping some. The top ten hold 1.5% to 2% of the sample, which has over 110,000 clones, roughly 90% seen once. These data come from a study of T cell responses to AZD1222 COVID-19 vaccine. The germline V gene encodes CDR1 SGHTS and CDR2 YDEGEE. The junction had 7 bases not matched to a gene; V was cut back by 4 bases and J by 1 base. This CDR3 has 15 amino acids. The V call is TRBV5-8, the J call TRBJ2-7; 8 nucleotides line up with TRBD1. Source: peripheral blood, taken 28 days after the second AZD1222 dose. This TCR derives from an adult who received the AZD1222 COVID-19 vaccine. This chain's CDR3 is CASSAGQGTSYEQYF. Written as DNA, the CDR3 is TGTGCCAGCAGCGCCGGACAGGGAACGTCCTACGAGCAGTACTTC.